This T cell receptor beta chain is from a study of blood T cell repertoires in COVID-19. Study at large: PBMCs, B-cell-depleted T cells, or T cells provided the cDNA or gDNA that made up the material.

As processed by the authors: Cell counts per sample came from amplifying reference gene primers. Sequencing was performed with immunoSEQ multiplex PCR; in TCRdb, only in-frame clones are kept and a portion is missing. The V and J calls and clone size are taken from that table; D and trimming were inferred from the DNA. Of a few hundred thousand clones listed, around 87% are singletons. Germline CDR1 is MDHEN and CDR2 is SYDVKM. Germline trimming cut 3 bases from V and 3 bases from J; bases unmatched to any gene: 6. The CDR3 sequence is 16 residues long. J is TRBJ2-5 and V is TRBV28; 11 bases are shared with TRBD2. Material for sequencing was peripheral blood. This clonotype originated in a woman aged 50 to 60 with acute or convalescent COVID-19. The CDR3 region is CASSFRIAGGKETQYF. Here the CDR3 DNA reads TGTGCCAGCAGTTTCAGGATAGCGGGAGGGAAAGAGACCCAGTACTTC.